This TCR beta chain stems from a study of blood T cell repertoires in COVID-19. Study details: PBMCs, B-cell-depleted T cells, or T cells provided the cDNA or gDNA that made up the material.

Cohort placement rested on clinical history that participants reported themselves. The protocol was immunoSEQ multiplex PCR, while the TCRdb copy is restricted to in-frame clones and leaves out a portion. The table lists some 370,000 clones, less than 90% of them singletons, with about 5% in the top ten. This CDR3 region has 16 residues. Germline V gene data show CDR1 as LGHDT and CDR2 as YNNKEL (reference sequence). V lost 0 bases to trimming and J lost 8 bases; unmatched junction nucleotides: 4. The chain uses TRBV3-1 (or the pseudogene TRBV3-2) and TRBJ2-1, with 13 bases that match TRBD2. Specimen: PBMCs or T cells enriched from blood (not recorded which). This receptor was taken from a woman aged 50 to 65 who had recovered from COVID-19. CDR3 coding DNA: TGTGCCAGCAGCCAAGATTTACTAGCGGGAGGGTATGAGCAGTTCTTC. Protein sequence: CASSQDLLAGGYEQFF.